A selection of T cell receptor beta chains follows, all from one sample in a study of OX40 agonist ivuxolimab in advanced cancers. Profiling relied on immunoSEQ multiplex PCR, and the TCRdb table lists in-frame clones only, not all of them. The sample shows roughly 12,000 clones, under 80% of them seen only once. The specimen comprised CD4+ or CD8+ T cells sorted from blood, sampled in a trial of the OX40 agonist ivuxolimab. The source is an adult with an advanced solid tumor such as melanoma, head and neck, liver or kidney cancer. The CDR3 runs from the conserved cysteine through the conserved F or W. Each record gives: V gene, D gene, J gene, clone size, CDR3 protein, CDR3 DNA. The D gene is left open where the match is weak. Expanded clones get a size class; other rows say once, few or many, or leave the size out.

>TRBV5-4|NA|TRBJ2-2|NA
CASSLNTGELFF
TGTGCCAGCAGCTTAAACACCGGGGAGCTGTTTTTT
>TRBV4-3|NA|TRBJ1-2|few
CASSQEWGADYGYTF
TGCGCCAGCAGCCAAGAATGGGGGGCGGACTATGGCTACACCTTC
>TRBV2|NA|TRBJ2-1|NA
CASEMSPFGNEQFF
TGTGCCAGTGAGATGAGCCCTTTTGGGAATGAGCAGTTCTTC
>TRBV9|TRBD2|TRBJ2-7|NA
CASSSSGEGAEQYF
TGTGCCAGCAGCTCTAGCGGGGAAGGGGCCGAGCAGTACTTC
>TRBV5-8|NA|TRBJ1-5|NA
CASSLGGLYQPQHF
TGTGCCAGCAGCTTGGGAGGGCTATATCAGCCCCAGCATTTT
>TRBV25-1|TRBD1|TRBJ2-5|few
CASSGGGSETQYF
TGTGCCAGCAGTGGAGGGGGCTCGGAGACCCAGTACTTC
>TRBV11-2|NA|TRBJ2-3|NA
CASSLEWGTDTQYF
TGTGCCAGCAGCTTAGAGTGGGGCACAGATACGCAGTATTTT
>TRBV14|NA|TRBJ2-2|few
CASSPPGGRRPGELFF
TGTGCCAGCAGCCCCCCGGGGGGCCGTCGTCCCGGGGAGCTGTTTTTT
>TRBV5-1|TRBD2|TRBJ2-1|NA
CASSKLADNEQFF
TGCGCCAGCAGCAAACTAGCGGACAATGAGCAGTTCTTC
>TRBV4-3|NA|TRBJ2-7|NA
CASSQATGSSYEQYF
TGCGCCAGCAGCCAAGCGACGGGGAGCTCCTACGAGCAGTACTTC
>TRBV27|TRBD1|TRBJ2-2|NA
CASSSGTVAPGELFF
TGTGCCAGCAGTTCCGGGACAGTGGCCCCCGGGGAGCTGTTTTTT
>TRBV11-2|NA|TRBJ2-4|once
CASSLDREYKNIQYF
TGTGCCAGCAGCTTAGATCGCGAGTACAAAAACATTCAGTACTTC
>TRBV18|NA|TRBJ2-2|NA
CASSPGHQSTGELFF
TGTGCCAGCTCACCCGGACACCAGAGCACCGGGGAGCTGTTTTTT
>TRBV6-5|NA|TRBJ2-7|NA
CASSTGTTYEQYF
TGTGCCAGCAGTACCGGGACAACCTACGAGCAGTACTTC
>TRBV6-5|TRBD2|TRBJ2-7|NA
CASSATGGGEQYF
TGTGCCAGCAGTGCCACGGGAGGAGGCGAGCAGTACTTC
>TRBV27|NA|TRBJ2-3|medium-sized
CASSLGEGADTQYF
TGTGCCAGCAGTTTGGGCGAGGGGGCAGATACGCAGTATTTT
>TRBV7-9|NA|TRBJ2-3|once
CASSLVGSDTQYF
TGTGCCAGCAGCTTAGTGGGGTCAGATACGCAGTATTTT
>TRBV19|NA|TRBJ2-1|NA
CASSIQGNSYNEQFF
TGTGCCAGTAGTATACAGGGGAATTCGTACAATGAGCAGTTCTTC
>TRBV4-1|TRBD1|TRBJ1-6|NA
CASSRGTDRLTSSYNSPLHF
TGCGCCAGCAGCCGGGGAACGGACAGGTTAACTAGCTCCTATAATTCACCCCTCCACTTT
>TRBV6-1|NA|TRBJ2-7|NA
CASSTYYEQYF
TGTGCCAGCAGTACCTACTACGAGCAGTACTTC